This T cell receptor beta chain was identified in a study of somatic mutations in cytotoxic T cells in rheumatoid arthritis. The CDR3 runs 14 residues. Germline V gene sequence: CDR1 SGHDT, CDR2 YYEEEE. V trimming: 0 bases; J trimming: 6 bases; junction bases outside the gene matches: 2. The assay was immunoSEQ multiplex PCR, and TCRdb's table has in-frame clones only and misses some. The sample has around 11,000 clones; 55% to 75% are singletons. Sequencing was carried out using CD8+ T cells sorted from blood. This clonotype was obtained from an adult with rheumatoid arthritis. The gene calls are TRBV5-6 and TRBJ1-4, with 7 bases fitting TRBD1. The CDR3 reads CASSLGQGYEKLFF. CDR3 coding DNA: TGTGCCAGCAGCTTGGGACAGGGATATGAAAAACTGTTTTTT. The entire variable domain, with the rest obtained from reference TRBV5-6 and TRBJ1-4, is as follows: DAGVTQSPTHLIKTRGQQVTLRCSPKSGHDTVSWYQQALGQGPQFIFQYYEEEERQRGNFPDRFSGHQFPNYSSELNVNALLLGDSALYLCASSLGQGYEKLFFGSGTQLSVL.